A single sample is the source of the 26 T cell receptor beta chains below, sequenced in a study of a mutant IDH1 vaccine in newly diagnosed glioma. As to time point: week 23, last vaccination. With topical imiquimod, each dose of the vaccine consisted of 300 ug of mutant IDH1 20-mer peptide. Assay used: immunoSEQ multiplex PCR; TCRdb lists only in-frame clones, some missing. The sample carries about 77,000 clones, about 85% recorded once. These receptors have no identified antigens. Sequenced material: PBMCs, taken from a glioma patient whose treatment included an IDH1 peptide vaccine. Receptor source: a woman in her forties or fifties with glioma.

This sequence joins TRBV5-1 and TRBJ2-1, with 11 bases fitting TRBD1. The CDR3 runs to 14 residues. CDR1 and CDR2 (germline): SGHRS, YFSETQ. The trim removed 5 bases at V and 10 bases at J, leaving 8 bases unmatched. Here the CDR3 DNA reads TGCGCCAGCAGGGTGGGGACAGGGGGAAACGAGCAGTTCTTC. Protein product: CASRVGTGGNEQFF. Variable domain in full (rest from reference TRBV5-1 and TRBJ2-1): KAGVTQTPRYLIKTRGQQVTLSCSPISGHRSVSWYQQTPGQGLQFLFEYFSETQRNKGNFPGRFSGRQFSNSRSEMNVSTLELGDSALYLCASRVGTGGNEQFFGPGTRLTVL.

V gene TRBV5-1 combines with J gene TRBJ1-3; TRBD1 agrees at 7 bases. The CDR3 extends over 14 amino acids. J gave up 4 bases and V 4 bases, and 5 bases lay outside the gene matches. Per germline, CDR1 SGHRS and CDR2 YFSETQ. In nucleotides, the CDR3 is TGCGCCAGCAGCCCCGACAGGGCCGGAAACACCATATATTTT. As protein: CASSPDRAGNTIYF.

This chain connects TRBV11-2 to TRBJ1-3, with D hard to call. V dropped 5 bases and J dropped 0 bases, with 8 bases sitting between them. This CDR3 has 14 amino acids. Germline CDR1 and CDR2: SGHAT and FQNNGV. The CDR3 region has the DNA TGTGCCAGCAGCCCGCGCAGCTCTGGAAACACCATATATTTT. This encodes CASSPRSSGNTIYF. Full variable domain (rest looked up from reference TRBV11-2 and TRBJ1-3): EAGVAQSPRYKIIEKRQSVAFWCNPISGHATLYWYQQILGQGPKLLIQFQNNGVVDDSQLPKDRFSAERLKGVDSTLKIQPAKLEDSAVYLCASSPRSSGNTIYFGEGSWLTVV.

The chain is built from TRBV28 and TRBJ1-1; no clear D. The V end lost 2 bases, the J end lost 0 bases, and 10 bases lay between the germline ends. CDR3 length equals 15 residues. The germline V gene has CDR1 MDHEN and CDR2 SYDVKM. CDR3 coding DNA: TGTGCCAGCAGTTTACGGGCTTACATGAACACTGAAGCTTTCTTT. Translated, it gives CASSLRAYMNTEAFF.

The genes are TRBV2 and TRBJ2-2; no reliable D call. V lost 4 bases and J lost 0, with 9 bases in between. Germline CDR1 and CDR2: SNHLY and FYNNEI. This CDR3 spans 15 amino acids. CDR3 bases: TGTGCCAGCAGTGCGGCCAGCGCGAACACCGGGGAGCTGTTTTTT. This gives the protein CASSAASANTGELFF.

V gene TRBV13 combines with J gene TRBJ2-7; D not certain. Germline V CDR1 and CDR2: PRHDT, FYEKMQ (reference sequence). This CDR3 spans 12 amino acids. The V gene lost 0 bases and the J gene lost 5 bases, with 5 bases spanning the gap. CDR3 sequence reads: CASSLGSHEQYF. The CDR3 nucleotides read TGTGCCAGCAGCTTAGGTTCCCACGAGCAGTACTTC.

The CDR3 DNA sequence: TGTGCCAGCAGCTTGGACTCAGGGGGGGCCTACAATGAGCAGTTCTTC. This sequence encodes CASSLDSGGAYNEQFF. The chain has TRBV5-6 and TRBJ2-1; either TRBD1 or TRBD2 may fit D (7 bases each). V lost 0 bases, J lost 2 bases, and 12 bases lay in between. The CDR3 runs 16 residues. Per the germline V gene, CDR1 is SGHDT and CDR2 is YYEEEE.

The chain combines TRBV18 with TRBJ1-2; D might be TRBD1 (6 bases). V was pared by 3 bases and J by 7 bases, with 18 bases between. Germline-derived CDR1 and CDR2 are KGHSH and LQKENI. The CDR3 covers 15 residues. CDR3 loop: CASSPSRGRGSGYTF. CDR3 nucleotides: TGTGCCAGCTCACCCAGCAGGGGAAGGGGTAGTGGCTACACCTTC. The complete variable domain, with remaining parts taken from reference TRBV18 and TRBJ1-2, reads NAGVMQNPRHLVRRRGQEARLRCSPMKGHSHVYWYRQLPEEGLKFMVYLQKENIIDESGMPKERFSAEFPKEGPSILRIQQVVRGDSAAYFCASSPSRGRGSGYTFGSGTRLTVV.

This clone was recorded only once. The chain is built from TRBV7-9 and TRBJ1-1; perhaps TRBD1 as D (5 bases). The CDR3 consists of 16 residues. Per germline, CDR1 SEHNR and CDR2 FQNEAQ (reference sequence). V lost 2 bases, J lost 1 base, and 14 bases lay in between. CDR3 bases: TGTGCCAGCAGCTTACCGGCGTGGGGGAAGAACACTGAAGCTTTCTTT. It codes for CASSLPAWGKNTEAFF.

This chain joins TRBV28 and TRBJ1-5; D not resolved. This CDR3 is 15 amino acids long. Germline CDR1 is MDHEN and CDR2 is SYDVKM. V lost 3 bases and J 4 bases, leaving 13 bases between the germline ends. The CDR3 reads CASSLGWRGNQPQHF. The CDR3 nucleotides are TGTGCCAGCAGTTTGGGGTGGCGCGGGAATCAGCCCCAGCATTTT.

This chain joins TRBV7-9 and TRBJ2-7, with a possible D match to TRBD2 (6 bases). Germline CDR1 SEHNR, CDR2 FQNEAQ (reference sequence). The CDR3 length is 15 residues. Trimming stripped 5 bases from V and 1 base from J, with 15 bases between. The CDR3 sequence is CASSLPGTRSYEQYF. DNA of the CDR3: TGTGCCAGCAGCCTCCCCGGGACTCGGTCCTACGAGCAGTACTTC.

The V gene is TRBV5-5, the J gene TRBJ1-5; no clear D. This CDR3 has 11 residues. V was clipped by 5 bases and J by 4 bases, with 4 bases between them. CDR1 SGHKS and CDR2 YYEKEE come from the germline V gene (reference sequence). The CDR3 sequence: CASRRNQPQHF. In DNA, the CDR3 is TGTGCCAGCAGGAGGAATCAGCCCCAGCATTTT.

This chain's CDR3 is CASSEPLRTGELFF. DNA for the CDR3: TGTGCCAGCAGTGAACCGCTACGGACCGGGGAGCTGTTTTTT. This chain joins TRBV6-1 and TRBJ2-2; D is undetermined. CDR3 size: 14 residues. V shed 2 bases and J shed 5 bases, with 9 bases lying between them. Germline assignment: CDR1 MNHNS and CDR2 SASEGT.

The chain combines TRBV27 with TRBJ1-3; D is perhaps TRBD1 (5 bases). Between the trimmed V and J ends, which lost 5 bases and 2 bases, there was a span of 7 bases. This CDR3 spans 13 amino acids. The germline gives CDR1 MNHEY, CDR2 SMNVEV (reference sequence). In DNA, the CDR3 is TGTGCCAGCAGTCGCAGGGCTGGAAACACCATATATTTT. It codes for CASSRRAGNTIYF.

The rearrangement uses TRBV9 and TRBJ2-3; 8 nucleotides align to TRBD2. With 1 base clipped from V and 3 bases from J, the junction kept 7 bases outside the gene matches. The germline gives CDR1 SGDLS, CDR2 YYNGEE. CDR3 length equals 16 residues. This CDR3 reads CASSVQAGVGTDTQYF. Written as DNA, the CDR3 is TGTGCCAGCAGCGTACAAGCGGGAGTAGGGACAGATACGCAGTATTTT.

The chain employs TRBV5-4 and TRBJ2-5; D could derive from TRBD1 or TRBD2 (5 bases each). Trimming removed 1 base from V and 2 bases from J, with 12 bases in between. Germline assignment: CDR1 SGHNT and CDR2 YYREEE (reference sequence). CDR3 length: 15 amino acids. CDR3 DNA: TGTGCCAGCAGCTTGTACAGAGGGGTACAAGAGACCCAGTACTTC. Translation gives CASSLYRGVQETQYF.

The V and J genes are TRBV5-1 and TRBJ2-5; D ambiguous. There are 14 residues in the CDR3. The germline V and J ends were trimmed by 5 bases and 3 bases, with 14 bases remaining between them. CDR1 is SGHRS and CDR2 is YFSETQ in the germline V gene. DNA for the CDR3: TGCGCCAGCAGGGACCCCGGGCCCAAAGAGACCCAGTACTTC. Its protein product is CASRDPGPKETQYF.

The V and J genes are TRBV28 and TRBJ1-2, with D perhaps matching TRBD1 (5 bases). The CDR3 has 17 amino acids. The V and J ends lost 3 bases and 6 bases respectively, with 23 bases between them. Germline V gene sequence: CDR1 MDHEN, CDR2 SYDVKM. In DNA form, the CDR3 reads TGTGCCAGCAGTTTGTTTTTGGACGGGACGCCCGGGGATGGCTACACCTTC. Translation gives CASSLFLDGTPGDGYTF.

This chain joins TRBV5-6 and TRBJ1-1; 9 positions match TRBD1. This CDR3 comprises 16 residues. Unmatched junction bases numbered 9, after V lost 4 bases and J lost 2 bases. Germline V lookup: CDR1 SGHDT, CDR2 YYEEEE. DNA for the CDR3: TGTGCCAGCAGCAAGACGGGACAGGGTTATAACACTGAAGCTTTCTTT. Residues: CASSKTGQGYNTEAFF.

The chain is built from TRBV6-1 and TRBJ1-5; no firm D call. The germline gives CDR1 MNHNS, CDR2 SASEGT. This CDR3 has 16 amino acids. V lost 2 bases and J lost 1, with 12 bases in between. In DNA form, the CDR3 reads TGTGCCAGCAGTGAAACGTTGTTTGTAAGCAATCAGCCCCAGCATTTT. It yields the protein CASSETLFVSNQPQHF.

This sequence joins TRBV15 and TRBJ1-4; TRBD1 matches 8 bases. The V and J ends lost 8 bases and 0 bases, in that order; junction bases with no gene match: 5. The CDR3 is 15 amino acids. The germline CDR1 and CDR2 sequences are LNHNV and YYDKDF (reference sequence). CDR3 loop: CATDRGVATNEKLFF. As DNA, the CDR3 is TGTGCCACCGACAGGGGCGTTGCAACTAATGAAAAACTGTTTTTT. Based on the CDR3 plus reference TRBV15 and TRBJ1-4, the full variable domain is DAMVIQNPRYQVTQFGKPVTLSCSQTLNHNVMYWYQQKSSQAPKLLFHYYDKDFNNEADTPDNFQSRRPNTSFCFLDIRSPGLGDTAMYLCATDRGVATNEKLFFGSGTQLSVL.

In this sample, this clone turned up a few times. This chain connects TRBV2 to TRBJ1-5, with 9 bases lining up with TRBD1. The CDR3 contains 13 residues. In germline, CDR1 is SNHLY, CDR2 FYNNEI. With V trimmed by 5 bases and J by 9 bases, 5 bases remained unmatched. The DNA of the CDR3 is TGTGCCAGCAGTTCCGGACAGGGGTTGCCCCAGCATTTT. Residues: CASSSGQGLPQHF.

V is TRBV2 and J is TRBJ1-5; D call uncertain. This CDR3 contains 15 residues. V was cut by 8 bases and J by 0 bases, with 14 bases left in between. Germline-derived CDR1 and CDR2 are SNHLY and FYNNEI. The CDR3 protein is CASQRGSISNQPQHF. CDR3 bases: TGTGCCAGCCAGCGTGGGTCTATTAGCAATCAGCCCCAGCATTTT.

This clone was picked up one time. The chain is built from TRBV27 and TRBJ2-3, with D tentatively TRBD1 or TRBD2 (5 bases each). The CDR3 contains 13 residues. Germline CDR1 MNHEY, CDR2 SMNVEV (reference sequence). Trimming took off 4 bases at V and 6 bases at J, with 11 bases between the two ends. The CDR3 nucleotides read TGTGCCAGCAGTTCGGCAGGGACGGATACGCAGTATTTT. This encodes CASSSAGTDTQYF.

V is TRBV5-1 and J is TRBJ2-5, with D unclear. Between the trimmed V and J ends, which lost 0 bases and 7 bases, there was a span of 7 bases. Germline-derived CDR1 and CDR2 are SGHRS and YFSETQ. The CDR3 contains 12 residues. CDR3 sequence reads: CASSLAGRTQYF. CDR3 bases: TGCGCCAGCAGCTTGGCCGGAAGGACCCAGTACTTC.

The chain has TRBV18 and TRBJ2-1; D is possibly TRBD1 (6 bases). Between the trimmed V and J ends, which lost 2 bases and 2 bases, there was a span of 16 bases. Per the germline V gene, CDR1 is KGHSH and CDR2 is LQKENI. This CDR3 has 17 residues. The CDR3 here is CASSPRTAALTYNEQFF. CDR3 DNA: TGTGCCAGCTCACCAAGGACAGCCGCTCTAACCTACAATGAGCAGTTCTTC.